This T cell receptor (beta chain) is drawn from a study of glioma-infiltrating T cells. This clonotype was recorded at least ten times. Its antigen is unknown. The CDR3 runs to 15 residues. V lost 6 bases, J lost 6 bases, and 11 bases stayed unmatched. Amplification of TCR alpha and beta CDR3 regions from RNA used iRepertoire nested multiplex PCR. One-step reverse transcription and amplification started from approximately 100-400 ng of tissue mRNA or PBMC total RNA. TCRdb re-derived calls from the multiplex PCR reads in MiXCR, one entry per CDR3 protein. Altogether more than 85,000 distinct CDR3 sequences are present, around a quarter being singletons, with the ten largest covering roughly a third. The study's findings and limits: Above-expected tissue-blood divergence occurred in all gliomas, most in low-grade ones. Tissue and blood shared very few CDR3 sequences.

Specimen: glioma tissue, nonneoplastic brain tissue, or PBMCs (not recorded which). This chain connects TRBV12-3 or TRBV12-4 to TRBJ1-5, with 7 bases lining up with TRBD1. This receptor was identified in a human donor with low-grade glioma or glioblastoma, undergoing nonglioma brain surgery, or in good health (not recorded which). The CDR3 DNA reads TGTGCCAGCAGCGATCGAGGGGGCGACGGTCAGCCCCAGCATTTT. Translated, it gives CASSDRGGDGQPQHF.